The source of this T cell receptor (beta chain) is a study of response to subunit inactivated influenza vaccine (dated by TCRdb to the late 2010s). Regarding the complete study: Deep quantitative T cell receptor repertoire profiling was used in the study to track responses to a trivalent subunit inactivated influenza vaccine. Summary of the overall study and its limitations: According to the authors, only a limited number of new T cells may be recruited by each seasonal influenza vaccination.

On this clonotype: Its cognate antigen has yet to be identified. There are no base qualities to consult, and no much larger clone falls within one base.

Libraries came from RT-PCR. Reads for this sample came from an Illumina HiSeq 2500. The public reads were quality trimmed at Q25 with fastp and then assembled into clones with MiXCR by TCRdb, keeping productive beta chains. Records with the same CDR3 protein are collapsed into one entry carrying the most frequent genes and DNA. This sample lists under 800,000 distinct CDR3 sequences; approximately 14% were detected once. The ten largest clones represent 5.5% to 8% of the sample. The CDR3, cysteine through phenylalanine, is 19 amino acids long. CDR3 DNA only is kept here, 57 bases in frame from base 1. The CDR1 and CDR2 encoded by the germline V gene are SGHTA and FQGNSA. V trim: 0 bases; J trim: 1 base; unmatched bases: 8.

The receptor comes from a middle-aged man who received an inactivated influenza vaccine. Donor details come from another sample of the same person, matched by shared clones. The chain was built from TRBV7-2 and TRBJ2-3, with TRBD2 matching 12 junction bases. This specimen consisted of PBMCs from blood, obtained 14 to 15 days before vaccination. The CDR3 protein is CASSLARRTSGVRTDTQYF. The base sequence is TGTGCCAGCAGCTTAGCTCGTAGGACTAGCGGGGTACGCACAGATACGCAGTATTTT.